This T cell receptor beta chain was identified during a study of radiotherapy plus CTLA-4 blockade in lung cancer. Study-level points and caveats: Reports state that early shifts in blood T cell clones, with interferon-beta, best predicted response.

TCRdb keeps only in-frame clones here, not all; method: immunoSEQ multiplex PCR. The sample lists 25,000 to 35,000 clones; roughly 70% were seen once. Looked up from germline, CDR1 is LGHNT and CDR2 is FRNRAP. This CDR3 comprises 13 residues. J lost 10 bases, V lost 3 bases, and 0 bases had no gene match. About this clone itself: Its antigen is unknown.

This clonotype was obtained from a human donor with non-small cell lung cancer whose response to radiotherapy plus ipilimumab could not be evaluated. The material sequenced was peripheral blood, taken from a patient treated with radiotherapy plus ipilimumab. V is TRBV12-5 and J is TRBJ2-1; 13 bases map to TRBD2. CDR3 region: CASGLLAGGEQFF. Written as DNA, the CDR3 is TGTGCTAGTGGTTTACTAGCGGGAGGGGAGCAGTTCTTC.